One sample yielded the 27 T cell receptor beta chains listed below, sequenced in a study of a mutant IDH1 vaccine in newly diagnosed glioma. Clones were sequenced by immunoSEQ multiplex PCR, and TCRdb holds only the in-frame ones, with some missing. This table holds 110,000 or so clones, about 90% found once. The antigens these receptors bind are not known. The time point was: week 11, during vaccination. Every vaccine dose comprised 300 ug of mutant IDH1 20-mer peptide plus topical imiquimod. This material consisted of PBMCs, taken from a glioma patient whose treatment included an IDH1 peptide vaccine. These receptors were obtained from a woman aged 45-59 years with glioma.

The rearrangement uses TRBV2 and TRBJ1-1; TRBD1 might be the D (5 bases). V lost 6 bases and J lost 3, with 17 bases in between. CDR1 and CDR2 from the germline V gene are SNHLY and FYNNEI. This CDR3 spans 15 amino acids. For the CDR3, the DNA is TGTGCCAGCAGATACAGGTTAGGGAGGGACACTGAAGCTTTCTTT. Protein sequence: CASRYRLGRDTEAFF. Variable domain in full (rest from reference TRBV2 and TRBJ1-1): EPEVTQTPSHQVTQMGQEVILRCVPISNHLYFYWYRQILGQKVEFLVSFYNNEISEKSEIFDDQFSVERPDGSNFTLKIRSTKLEDSAMYFCASRYRLGRDTEAFFGQGTRLTVV.

The rearrangement joins TRBV19 to TRBJ1-5; D gene ambiguous. The germline V gene encodes CDR1 LNHDA and CDR2 SQIVND (reference sequence). Trimming removed 1 base from V and 5 bases from J, with 9 bases in between. The CDR3 spans 14 residues. The CDR3 spells CASSIGQNYQPQHF. DNA of the CDR3: TGTGCCAGTAGTATAGGTCAGAATTATCAGCCCCAGCATTTT.

This chain's CDR3 is CASSEPGSGANVLTF. The CDR3 DNA follows: TGTGCCAGCAGTGAACCCGGCTCTGGGGCCAACGTCCTGACTTTC. The chain combines TRBV6-1 with TRBJ2-6; D is ambiguous. This CDR3 contains 15 residues. Germline V CDR1 and CDR2: MNHNS, SASEGT. The V and J ends lost 2 bases and 0 bases respectively, with 5 bases between them.

V is TRBV15 and J is TRBJ1-4; the match to TRBD1 covers 8 bases. The CDR3 loop spans 15 amino acids. Germline loops: CDR1 LNHNV, CDR2 YYDKDF (reference sequence). V shed 2 bases, J shed 6 bases, and the junction held 5 bases outside the gene matches. The CDR3, as DNA: TGTGCCACCAGCAGACAGGGGGCGACCTATGAAAAACTGTTTTTT. Its translation: CATSRQGATYEKLFF. The full variable domain, its missing parts supplied by reference TRBV15 and TRBJ1-4, is DAMVIQNPRYQVTQFGKPVTLSCSQTLNHNVMYWYQQKSSQAPKLLFHYYDKDFNNEADTPDNFQSRRPNTSFCFLDIRSPGLGDTAMYLCATSRQGATYEKLFFGSGTQLSVL.

This chain joins TRBV6-6 and TRBJ1-1; D uncertain. The V gene lost 8 bases and the J gene lost 1 base, with 5 bases spanning the gap. CDR3 size: 11 residues. Germline V gene lookup returns CDR1 MNHNY and CDR2 SVGAGI (reference sequence). The chain's CDR3 is CASAWNTEAFF. CDR3 bases: TGTGCCAGCGCTTGGAACACTGAAGCTTTCTTT.

The chain joins TRBV2 to TRBJ2-1; 9 positions agree with TRBD1. The J segment lost 7 bases and the V segment lost 5 bases, leaving 3 bases of the junction unmatched. There are 13 residues in the CDR3. Germline CDR1 reads SNHLY; CDR2 reads FYNNEI. CDR3 coding DNA: TGTGCCAGCAGTTGGACAGGGGCTAATGAGCAGTTCTTC. Translating gives CASSWTGANEQFF.

This chain connects TRBV5-1 to TRBJ2-3, with 12 nucleotides matching TRBD2. V trimming: 4 bases; J trimming: 0 bases; junction bases outside the gene matches: 3. The CDR3 is 16 residues long. Per the germline V gene, CDR1 is SGHRS and CDR2 is YFSETQ. CDR3 DNA: TGCGCCAGCAGCCGCGGGACTAGCGGGAGCACAGATACGCAGTATTTT. Translating it yields CASSRGTSGSTDTQYF.

The chain employs TRBV13 and TRBJ1-3; unclear D gene. Trimming removed 5 bases from V and 0 bases from J, with 14 bases in between. Germline V gene lookup returns CDR1 PRHDT and CDR2 FYEKMQ (reference sequence). CDR3 length: 16 amino acids. CDR3 residues: CASSRIDRYSGNTIYF. In DNA, the CDR3 is TGTGCCAGCAGCCGTATCGACCGCTACTCTGGAAACACCATATATTTT.

V is TRBV9 and J is TRBJ2-7, with D uncertain. Germline V gene lookup returns CDR1 SGDLS and CDR2 YYNGEE. Deletions cut 0 bases from V and 4 bases from J, with 14 bases between. The CDR3 runs to 15 residues. DNA of the CDR3: TGTGCCAGCAGCGTAGGGGCAGGTATCGAGTACGAGCAGTACTTC. Translation: CASSVGAGIEYEQYF.

The chain has TRBV7-6 and TRBJ2-1, with 7 bases identical to TRBD1. V was clipped by 5 bases and J by 0 bases; unmatched bases: 4. Germline CDR1 reads SGHVS; CDR2 reads FNYEAQ. The CDR3 spans 15 residues. In DNA form, the CDR3 reads TGTGCCAGCAGCAAGGGGACAGCCTCCTACAATGAGCAGTTCTTC. Translation gives CASSKGTASYNEQFF. The full variable domain, its missing parts supplied by reference TRBV7-6 and TRBJ2-1, is GAGVSQSPRYKVTKRGQDVALRCDPISGHVSLYWYRQALGQGPEFLTYFNYEAQQDKSGLPNDRFSAERPEGSISTLTIQRTEQRDSAMYRCASSKGTASYNEQFFGPGTRLTVL.

The chain joins TRBV5-1 to TRBJ2-6; either TRBD1 or TRBD2 may supply D (5 bases each). Per germline, CDR1 SGHRS and CDR2 YFSETQ. The CDR3 length is 17 residues. V was trimmed by 5 bases and J by 0 bases, leaving 15 bases between them. CDR3 residues: CASSPGPDPSGANVLTF. CDR3 DNA: TGCGCCAGCAGTCCGGGACCCGACCCCTCTGGGGCCAACGTCCTGACTTTC.

The gene calls are TRBV28 and TRBJ1-4, with no clear D. V lost 5 bases and J lost 5, with 12 bases in between. This CDR3 spans 14 amino acids. CDR1 is MDHEN, CDR2 SYDVKM, per germline. CDR3 sequence (DNA): TGTGCCAGCAGTCCACCCGCCGTGAATGAAAAACTGTTTTTT. Residues: CASSPPAVNEKLFF.

V usage is TRBV5-5 and J usage is TRBJ2-5, with a weak D call TRBD2 (6 bases). Matching the DNA end better, TRBJ2-7 makes the J call doubtful. CDR3 size: 16 residues. The germline CDR1 and CDR2 sequences are SGHKS and YYEKEE (reference sequence). The CDR3 DNA is TGTGCCAGCAGCTTGGGGGCCCTTCGGAGGGGCTACGAGCAGTACTTC. It specifies CASSLGALRRGYEQYF.

The V and J genes are TRBV13 and TRBJ1-4; 7 nucleotides match TRBD1. The CDR3 is 14 residues long. The trim removed 4 bases at V and 8 bases at J, leaving 7 bases unmatched. CDR1 PRHDT and CDR2 FYEKMQ come from the germline V gene (reference sequence). The CDR3 sequence: CASSSRQGHEKLFF. Written as DNA, the CDR3 is TGTGCCAGCAGCTCCCGACAGGGACACGAAAAACTGTTTTTT.

This chain joins TRBV28 and TRBJ2-1, with a tentative D call TRBD2 (6 bases). Germline V lookup: CDR1 MDHEN, CDR2 SYDVKM. This CDR3 region has 15 residues. V lost 2 bases and J 8 bases, leaving 16 bases between the germline ends. The CDR3 DNA is TGTGCCAGCAGTTTACTAGCGAGTATTGGGGATGAGCAGTTCTTC. It specifies CASSLLASIGDEQFF.

The chain couples TRBV6-1 to TRBJ1-6; D is undetermined. Per the germline V gene, CDR1 is MNHNS and CDR2 is SASEGT. This CDR3 comprises 16 residues. The V end was cut by 1 base, the J end by 11 bases, with 18 bases between. The CDR3 is CASSEVYPVGIAPLHF. CDR3 DNA sequence: TGTGCCAGCAGTGAAGTCTACCCAGTGGGAATTGCACCCCTCCACTTT.

This clone showed up just once. The chain is built from TRBV5-4 and TRBJ1-2; possible D gene TRBD1, 5 bases. The V gene lost 4 bases and the J gene lost 1 base, with 11 bases spanning the gap. This CDR3 is 14 amino acids long. Germline V lookup: CDR1 SGHNT, CDR2 YYREEE (reference sequence). CDR3 DNA: TGTGCCAGCAGCGAAGGGGCGAATAACTATGGCTACACCTTC. Translated, it gives CASSEGANNYGYTF.

This sequence joins TRBV5-1 and TRBJ2-1, with 10 bases fitting TRBD2. The CDR3 extends over 15 amino acids. V shed 0 bases and J 8 bases; nucleotides not matched to a gene: 5. From germline, CDR1 is SGHRS and CDR2 YFSETQ. Here the CDR3 DNA reads TGCGCCAGCAGCTTGGCTAGCGGGAGTACGTATGAGCAGTTCTTC. Amino acid sequence: CASSLASGSTYEQFF.

This chain connects TRBV28 to TRBJ1-6; possibly TRBD1 for D (5 bases). Trimming pared 10 bases from V and 16 bases from J, leaving 17 bases between. Germline loops: CDR1 MDHEN, CDR2 SYDVKM. This CDR3 spans 11 amino acids. CDR3 DNA sequence: TGTGCCACCAATACTAGGGGACTGCTCCACTTT. Protein sequence: CATNTRGLLHF.

V and J are TRBV4-1 and TRBJ2-7, with 8 bases aligning to TRBD1. The CDR3 totals 16 residues. Germline V gene lookup returns CDR1 MGHRA and CDR2 YSYEKL. The V segment lost 4 bases and the J segment 0 bases; nucleotides outside the gene matches: 8. The CDR3 DNA reads as TGCGCCAGCAGCCCCCAACAGGGGGTTCACTCCTACGAGCAGTACTTC. It yields the protein CASSPQQGVHSYEQYF.

This chain joins TRBV5-1 and TRBJ2-5, with 7 bases fitting TRBD1. V shed 0 bases, J shed 2 bases, and the junction held 4 bases outside the gene matches. The CDR3 sequence is 15 residues long. Germline-derived CDR1 and CDR2 are SGHRS and YFSETQ. CDR3 sequence (DNA): TGCGCCAGCAGCTTGGTGGGACAGAGGCAAGAGACCCAGTACTTC. This encodes CASSLVGQRQETQYF.

The chain carries TRBV30 and TRBJ1-3, with TRBD1 as a possible D gene (5 bases). Germline CDR1 reads GTSNPN; CDR2 reads SVGIG (reference sequence). Deletions cut 0 bases from V and 0 bases from J, with 6 bases between. This CDR3 spans 14 amino acids. Written as DNA, the CDR3 is TGTGCCTGGAGTGTCGGACACTCTGGAAACACCATATATTTT. The encoded protein is CAWSVGHSGNTIYF.

The chain uses TRBV4-1 and TRBJ2-1, with 9 bases matching TRBD2. The CDR3 contains 18 residues. With 4 bases clipped from V and 12 bases from J, the junction kept 22 bases outside the gene matches. CDR1 and CDR2 from the germline V gene are MGHRA and YSYEKL. CDR3 in amino acids: CASSPSPGGRATGLAQFF. Here the CDR3 DNA reads TGCGCCAGCAGCCCCTCTCCTGGCGGGAGGGCTACCGGGTTGGCGCAGTTCTTC.

The chain has TRBV6-6 and TRBJ1-4; D is perhaps TRBD1 (6 bases). The V gene lost 0 bases and the J gene lost 7 bases, with 12 bases spanning the gap. Germline lookup yields CDR1 MNHNY and CDR2 SVGAGI (reference sequence). The length of the CDR3 is 15 residues. Here the CDR3 reads CASSYSPGAGEKLFF. In nucleotides, the CDR3 is TGTGCCAGCAGTTACTCTCCGGGGGCGGGTGAAAAACTGTTTTTT.

This sequence joins TRBV7-9 and TRBJ2-5; TRBD2 might be the D (6 bases). CDR1 and CDR2 from the germline V gene are SEHNR and FQNEAQ (reference sequence). This CDR3 is built from 16 residues. V gave up 6 bases and J gave up 4 bases, with 21 bases separating them. CDR3 in DNA: TGTGCCAGCAGTACCTCGAGTGGGAGGATTCCAGAGACCCAGTACTTC. It yields the protein CASSTSSGRIPETQYF.

This clone was detected once. The chain couples TRBV30 to TRBJ2-7; D might be TRBD1 (5 bases). Trimming pared 3 bases from V and 3 bases from J, leaving 15 bases between. CDR3 size: 14 residues. CDR1 is GTSNPN and CDR2 is SVGIG in the germline V gene (reference sequence). The chain's CDR3 is CAWRSKTVLYEQYF. CDR3 DNA sequence: TGTGCCTGGAGGAGCAAGACAGTTCTCTACGAGCAGTACTTC.

The chain employs TRBV5-4 and TRBJ2-5; D is perhaps TRBD1 (6 bases). Trimming stripped 6 bases from V and 2 bases from J, with 17 bases between. Germline lookup yields CDR1 SGHNT and CDR2 YYREEE (reference sequence). The CDR3 sequence is 15 residues long. The CDR3 coding sequence is TGTGCCAGCACCTCGGGGACAAGGGGACAAGAGACCCAGTACTTC. Translated: CASTSGTRGQETQYF.